This T cell receptor beta chain was identified in a study of T-cell memory formation after mild COVID-19. Germline lookup yields CDR1 MNHNS and CDR2 SASEGT. The ends were cut back, 6 bases at V and 7 bases at J, with 22 bases in the middle. The CDR3 has 16 amino acids. General study results and limits: Second-wave clones with a day 37 peak had unconfirmed SARS-CoV-2 specificity. Researchers found some responding clones in pre-infection memory, a sign that cross-reactive memory joined. Mostly located in CM and EM were contracting CD4+ clones, with contracting CD8+ clones located in EMRA. Whereas later expanders leaned CD4+, clones contracting day 15 to 85 showed a balanced CD4/CD8 makeup.

Concerning this clonotype itself: The antigen is not known.

TCRdb reanalysed the 5' RACE reads using MiXCR and keeps one entry per CDR3 protein. This sample has under 300,000 distinct CDR3 sequences; about a sixth occur once, and the top ten carry approximately 3.6%. The chain has TRBV6-1 and TRBJ1-5, with D hard to call. The sequence was collected from a man aged 18-30 years who had mild COVID-19 (a few samples of this study predate the infection). Cell type and time point are not known. Sequencing used PBMCs or a T cell subset sorted from them (not recorded which). CDR3 sequence: CASRVVGQELRQPQHF. In DNA form, the CDR3 reads TGTGCCAGCAGGGTAGTGGGCCAGGAACTTAGACAGCCCCAGCATTTT.